This T cell receptor (beta chain) was recorded in a study of T cell repertoires in cytomegalovirus infection. Whole-study findings and limits: Frequencies of public TCR beta families were cumulated, and this identified carriers of CMV plus the relevant HLA.

TCRdb processed the reads anew with MiXCR; each CDR3 protein has one entry. The sample lists a few hundred thousand distinct CDR3 sequences; more than 30% were seen once. The CDR3 covers 13 residues. The V gene end was trimmed by 5 bases and the J gene end by 9 bases; junction bases not matched to a gene: 5. CDR1 and CDR2 (germline): SGHVS, FQNEAQ. Turning to this clonotype: The antigen is undetermined.

The clonotype was recovered from a human donor in good health (CMV status not recorded). Some clones in this sample may be carry-over from other donors' samples. This chain uses TRBV7-8 with TRBJ2-1; 9 bases are a match to TRBD1. Sequencing was performed on cultured PBMCs, taken from culture after CMV antigen stimulation. CDR3 sequence (DNA): TGTGCCAGCAGCCTGGACAGGGGCCCTGAGCAGTTCTTC. It specifies CASSLDRGPEQFF.